This T cell receptor beta chain was documented in a study of vaccination effects on CD4 cells after COVID-19. Study background: Either the BNT162b2 or mRNA-1273 vaccine was given to participants in two doses. Notes on the study in general: Healthy vaccinees showed cross-reactivity with common cold coronaviruses in only 1 of 255 vaccine-induced clones.

V lost 5 bases and J lost 7; bases outside the gene matches: 7. Germline V lookup: CDR1 MNHEY, CDR2 SVGAGI. The CDR3 is 15 amino acids. Pools of viral peptides were used by the ViraFEST assay to expand antigen-specific CD4+ T cells ahead of sequencing. Culture lasted about 11 days before CD4+ T cell isolation. Among the vaccine recipients, none had a prior SARS-CoV-2 infection, and nucleocapsid antibodies were negative. The method was immunoSEQ multiplex PCR; TCRdb's version includes in-frame clones alone and lacks a portion of them. Of 23,000 or so clones listed, over 70% are singletons. Concerning this clone: Its antigen is not known.

The sequencing here drew on CD4+ T cells from PBMCs cultured with HCoV-229E spike peptides, taken before COVID-19 vaccination. The chain uses TRBV6-5 and TRBJ2-1, with 11 bases aligning to TRBD1. This TCR came from a human donor who received a COVID-19 vaccine. In DNA form, the CDR3 reads TGTGCCAGCAGTAACCGGGACAGGGGGGATAATGAGCAGTTCTTC. It codes for CASSNRDRGDNEQFF.